This T cell receptor beta chain derives from a study of blood T cells in healthy people across ages. Germline V CDR1 and CDR2: KGHDR, SFDVKD. This CDR3 region has 12 residues. Through a sample-barcoded 5' primer and a J-beta primer mix, a second PCR was run for about 6 to 11 cycles. TCRdb reanalysed the 5' RACE reads using MiXCR and keeps one entry per CDR3 protein. The sample holds roughly 720,000 distinct CDR3 sequences; less than 70% are singletons and the top ten take approximately 40%. This sequence joins TRBV24-1 and TRBJ2-1, with 7 bases fitting TRBD1. The J call may be in error: the DNA end matches TRBJ2-7 better. Sequencing used blood. This clonotype was obtained from a man of 80 years or more in good health. The CDR3 reads CATSGQGDEQYF. DNA of the CDR3: TGTGCCACCAGTGGCCAGGGGGACGAGCAGTACTTC.